A selection of T cell receptor beta chains follows, all from one sample in a study of T-cell memory formation after mild COVID-19. TCRdb independently ran MiXCR on the 5' RACE reads; one entry per CDR3 protein. In the table there are approximately 340,000 distinct CDR3 sequences, roughly 15% of which are singletons. The sequenced sample consisted of PBMCs or a T cell subset sorted from them (not recorded which). The source is a man aged 18 to 35 who had mild COVID-19 (a few samples of this study predate the infection). Cell type and time point are not known. The CDR3 runs from the conserved cysteine through the conserved F or W. The D gene is left open where the match is weak. Some rows mark clone size as missing; the rest say once, few, many or name a class of expanded clone.

D gene: -
J gene: TRBJ2-2
V gene: TRBV12-3/TRBV12-4
clone size: few
CDR3 DNA: TGTGCCAGCAGTTTCGGGCATGTGAACACCGGGGAGCTGTTTTTT
CDR3 protein: CASSFGHVNTGELFF

D gene: -
J gene: TRBJ1-2
V gene: TRBV29-1
clone size: many
CDR3 DNA: TGCAGCGTTGAGAGAGGTATTGAAAACTATGGCTACACCTTC
CDR3 protein: CSVERGIENYGYTF

D gene: -
J gene: TRBJ1-1
V gene: TRBV3-1
clone size: few
CDR3 DNA: TGTGCCAGCAGCCAAACCGGGACCCAAGCTTTCTTT
CDR3 protein: CASSQTGTQAFF

D gene: -
J gene: TRBJ2-3
V gene: TRBV6-2/TRBV6-3
clone size: few
CDR3 DNA: TGTGCCAGCGCATGGGTGGATACGCAGTATTTT
CDR3 protein: CASAWVDTQYF

D gene: TRBD1
J gene: TRBJ2-6
V gene: TRBV7-3
clone size: few
CDR3 DNA: TGTGCCAGCACGTTACGGGACAGGTTTATCTCTGGGGCCAACGTCCTGACTTTC
CDR3 protein: CASTLRDRFISGANVLTF

D gene: -
J gene: TRBJ2-7
V gene: TRBV6-2/TRBV6-3
clone size: -
CDR3 DNA: TGTGCCAGCAGACACCATGGGGGAGACGAGCAGTACTTC
CDR3 protein: CASRHHGGDEQYF

D gene: -
J gene: TRBJ2-3
V gene: TRBV7-2
clone size: many
CDR3 DNA: TGTGCCAGCAGCTTAAAGGGTCATACGCAGTATTTT
CDR3 protein: CASSLKGHTQYF

D gene: TRBD1
J gene: TRBJ1-4
V gene: TRBV20-1
clone size: -
CDR3 DNA: TGCAGTGCTAGAAACCTTAACCCGGGACAGGGTTACGAAAAACTGTTTTTT
CDR3 protein: CSARNLNPGQGYEKLFF

D gene: TRBD2
J gene: TRBJ2-7
V gene: TRBV4-1
clone size: few
CDR3 DNA: TGCGCCAGCAGCCAAGCGAGTCGGGGGGGCTACGAGCAGTACTTC
CDR3 protein: CASSQASRGGYEQYF

D gene: -
J gene: TRBJ1-2
V gene: TRBV7-2
clone size: few
CDR3 DNA: TGTGCCAGCAGCTTTTCCGTTACTAACTATGGCTACACCTTC
CDR3 protein: CASSFSVTNYGYTF

D gene: -
J gene: TRBJ1-2
V gene: TRBV18
clone size: few
CDR3 DNA: TGTGCCAGCTCACCATCTGCGCAACCGTCTAACTATGGCTACACCTTC
CDR3 protein: CASSPSAQPSNYGYTF

D gene: -
J gene: TRBJ2-3
V gene: TRBV11-2
clone size: few
CDR3 DNA: TGTGCCAGCAGCTTGTGGGGGCCCGCTACAGATACGCAGTATTTT
CDR3 protein: CASSLWGPATDTQYF

D gene: -
J gene: TRBJ1-6
V gene: TRBV6-6
clone size: -
CDR3 DNA: TGTGCCAGCAGTTCCGAGCAGGGAGGGAATTCACCCCTCCACTTT
CDR3 protein: CASSSEQGGNSPLHF

D gene: TRBD2
J gene: TRBJ2-5
V gene: TRBV5-4
clone size: few
CDR3 DNA: TGTGCCAGCAGCTCGCTAGCGGGGGGGTACAAGACCCAGTACTTC
CDR3 protein: CASSSLAGGYKTQYF

D gene: -
J gene: TRBJ2-3
V gene: TRBV5-4
clone size: -
CDR3 DNA: TGTGCCAGCAGCTTGCAGGTCGGGGGAGCAGATACGCAGTATTTT
CDR3 protein: CASSLQVGGADTQYF

D gene: TRBD2
J gene: TRBJ2-5
V gene: TRBV20-1
clone size: many
CDR3 DNA: TGCAGTGCGACCCGGGGGGGGAGGACCCAGTACTTC
CDR3 protein: CSATRGGRTQYF

D gene: -
J gene: TRBJ2-3
V gene: TRBV20-1
clone size: -
CDR3 DNA: TGCAGTGCTTTCTGGCCGGGCGATACGCAGTATTTT
CDR3 protein: CSAFWPGDTQYF

D gene: TRBD1
J gene: TRBJ2-3
V gene: TRBV5-1
clone size: -
CDR3 DNA: TGCGCCAGCAGCTTGTCCGGGACAGGGGCTAGCACAGATACGCAGTATTTT
CDR3 protein: CASSLSGTGASTDTQYF

D gene: TRBD1
J gene: TRBJ2-7
V gene: TRBV10-3
clone size: -
CDR3 DNA: TGTGCCATCAGGAAGTCGGACAGGGCCCACGAGCAGTACTTC
CDR3 protein: CAIRKSDRAHEQYF

D gene: TRBD2
J gene: TRBJ2-7
V gene: TRBV6-2/TRBV6-3
clone size: -
CDR3 DNA: TGTGCCAGCAGCTCGACTAGCGGGGGAGGCTCCTACGAGCAGTACTTC
CDR3 protein: CASSSTSGGGSYEQYF

D gene: -
J gene: TRBJ1-1
V gene: TRBV6-5
clone size: few
CDR3 DNA: TGTGCCAGCAGTTACTCGGGGCCGGGATTGAACACTGAAGCTTTCTTT
CDR3 protein: CASSYSGPGLNTEAFF

D gene: -
J gene: TRBJ2-7
V gene: TRBV3-1
clone size: -
CDR3 DNA: TGTGCCAGCAGCCAAGATCAAGGCTCCTACGAGCAGTACTTC
CDR3 protein: CASSQDQGSYEQYF

D gene: TRBD2
J gene: TRBJ2-7
V gene: TRBV5-1
clone size: -
CDR3 DNA: TGCGCCAGCAGCTTGGAGGAGCGGGGCGCCTACGAGCAGTACTTC
CDR3 protein: CASSLEERGAYEQYF

D gene: TRBD1
J gene: TRBJ2-7
V gene: TRBV6-2/TRBV6-3
clone size: few
CDR3 DNA: TGTGCCAGCAGTCACACCCGACCGGGACAGGCCTACGAGCAGTACTTC
CDR3 protein: CASSHTRPGQAYEQYF

D gene: -
J gene: TRBJ2-3
V gene: TRBV7-6
clone size: -
CDR3 DNA: TGTGCCAGCAGCCCTCGAGCTAGCGATAGCACAGATACGCAGTATTTT
CDR3 protein: CASSPRASDSTDTQYF

D gene: -
J gene: TRBJ2-3
V gene: TRBV28
clone size: -
CDR3 DNA: TGTGCCAGCAGTGTGGGCTCCCGGACAGATACGCAGTATTTT
CDR3 protein: CASSVGSRTDTQYF

D gene: -
J gene: TRBJ2-2
V gene: TRBV7-2
clone size: many
CDR3 DNA: TGTGCCAGCAGCTTCTCGGGCACAAACACCGGGGAGCTGTTTTTT
CDR3 protein: CASSFSGTNTGELFF

D gene: -
J gene: TRBJ1-6
V gene: TRBV7-3
clone size: few
CDR3 DNA: TGTGCCAGCAGCTGGGACGGCAATTCACCCCTCCACTTT
CDR3 protein: CASSWDGNSPLHF

D gene: -
J gene: TRBJ1-1
V gene: TRBV28
clone size: -
CDR3 DNA: TGTGCCAGCAGCCTCGACGGGCGGGGAGAAGCTTTCTTT
CDR3 protein: CASSLDGRGEAFF

D gene: -
J gene: TRBJ2-3
V gene: TRBV9
clone size: -
CDR3 DNA: TGTGCCAGCAGCGTAGAGGGGTATACGCAGTATTTT
CDR3 protein: CASSVEGYTQYF

D gene: -
J gene: TRBJ2-3
V gene: TRBV5-1
clone size: few
CDR3 DNA: TGCGCCAGCAGCTCCAGGTGGAACTCCACAGATACGCAGTATTTT
CDR3 protein: CASSSRWNSTDTQYF

D gene: TRBD2
J gene: TRBJ2-5
V gene: TRBV5-1
clone size: -
CDR3 DNA: TGCGCCAGTAATAGCGGGGTTCAAGAGACCCAGTACTTC
CDR3 protein: CASNSGVQETQYF

D gene: -
J gene: TRBJ1-5
V gene: TRBV4-1
clone size: few
CDR3 DNA: TGCGCCAGCAGCCAACCCAGGGGTTGGCCCCAGCATTTT
CDR3 protein: CASSQPRGWPQHF

D gene: -
J gene: TRBJ1-1
V gene: TRBV5-4
clone size: -
CDR3 DNA: TGTGCCAGCAGCTGGACCGTCGCGGGGGAAGCTTTCTTT
CDR3 protein: CASSWTVAGEAFF

D gene: -
J gene: TRBJ2-3
V gene: TRBV19
clone size: -
CDR3 DNA: TGTGCCAGGCACGACACAGATACGCAGTATTTT
CDR3 protein: CARHDTDTQYF

D gene: -
J gene: TRBJ1-1
V gene: TRBV4-3
clone size: -
CDR3 DNA: TGCGCCAGCAGCCAACCCCCGATGGGGGGCACTGAAGCTTTCTTT
CDR3 protein: CASSQPPMGGTEAFF

D gene: -
J gene: TRBJ2-7
V gene: TRBV19
clone size: few
CDR3 DNA: TGTGCCAGTAGTACCTGGGACACCGGCTACGAGCAGTACTTC
CDR3 protein: CASSTWDTGYEQYF

D gene: -
J gene: TRBJ2-5
V gene: TRBV12-3/TRBV12-4
clone size: -
CDR3 DNA: TGTGCCAGCAGTTTAGACTTCAGGGGAGAGACCCAGTACTTC
CDR3 protein: CASSLDFRGETQYF

D gene: -
J gene: TRBJ1-6
V gene: TRBV7-6
clone size: few
CDR3 DNA: TGTGCCAGCAGCACCCACAGGTTAAATTCACCCCTCCACTTT
CDR3 protein: CASSTHRLNSPLHF

D gene: -
J gene: TRBJ1-2
V gene: TRBV4-1
clone size: few
CDR3 DNA: TGCGCCAGCAGCCAAGGGACTTATTATGGCTACACCTTC
CDR3 protein: CASSQGTYYGYTF

D gene: TRBD1
J gene: TRBJ2-1
V gene: TRBV11-2
clone size: many
CDR3 DNA: TGTGCCAGCAGCTTGCAGGGACAGGGGACGATTGAGCAGTTCTTC
CDR3 protein: CASSLQGQGTIEQFF

D gene: -
J gene: TRBJ1-2
V gene: TRBV2
clone size: few
CDR3 DNA: TGTGCCACCCAGGAAAACTATGGCTACACCTTC
CDR3 protein: CATQENYGYTF

D gene: -
J gene: TRBJ1-3
V gene: TRBV20-1
clone size: few
CDR3 DNA: TGCAGTGCTAGAGGGGGAGATGGAAACACCATATATTTT
CDR3 protein: CSARGGDGNTIYF

D gene: TRBD1
J gene: TRBJ1-6
V gene: TRBV4-1
clone size: -
CDR3 DNA: TGCGCCAGCAGCACACGGGACAGGGAAAATTCACCCCTCCACTTT
CDR3 protein: CASSTRDRENSPLHF

D gene: -
J gene: TRBJ1-4
V gene: TRBV7-9
clone size: few
CDR3 DNA: TGTGCCAGCAGCTTATACAGGACGGGGAGAAAAATGGAGGATGAAAAACTGTTTTTT
CDR3 protein: CASSLYRTGRKMEDEKLFF

D gene: -
J gene: TRBJ2-7
V gene: TRBV6-5
clone size: few
CDR3 DNA: TGTGCCAGCAGTTACTCCCGCGGGATAACGAGGGATTCCTACGAGCAGTACTTC
CDR3 protein: CASSYSRGITRDSYEQYF

D gene: -
J gene: TRBJ1-1
V gene: TRBV12-3/TRBV12-4
clone size: -
CDR3 DNA: TGTGCCAGCGGGACACGTAGTTACACTGAAGCTTTCTTT
CDR3 protein: CASGTRSYTEAFF

D gene: TRBD1
J gene: TRBJ2-7
V gene: TRBV5-1
clone size: few
CDR3 DNA: TGCGCCAGCACCTTTAGACCAGGGGGCGACGAGCAGTACTTC
CDR3 protein: CASTFRPGGDEQYF

D gene: -
J gene: TRBJ1-4
V gene: TRBV12-3/TRBV12-4
clone size: -
CDR3 DNA: TGTGCCAGCACTCTGACAAGGGGGGGAGGAGACGAAAAACTGTTTTTT
CDR3 protein: CASTLTRGGGDEKLFF

D gene: TRBD1
J gene: TRBJ2-5
V gene: TRBV7-2
clone size: -
CDR3 DNA: TGTGCCAGCAGCTCACCAACCCGACAGGGTAGTGTGGCCCAGTACTTC
CDR3 protein: CASSSPTRQGSVAQYF

D gene: -
J gene: TRBJ1-2
V gene: TRBV12-3/TRBV12-4
clone size: -
CDR3 DNA: TGTGCCAGCAGTACTCTCGGGGAAGGTTATGGCTACACCTTC
CDR3 protein: CASSTLGEGYGYTF

D gene: -
J gene: TRBJ2-3
V gene: TRBV20-1
clone size: -
CDR3 DNA: TGCAGTGCAACCTCGGGCAGGGATGGGGCAGATACGCAGTATTTT
CDR3 protein: CSATSGRDGADTQYF

D gene: TRBD1
J gene: TRBJ1-3
V gene: TRBV2
clone size: -
CDR3 DNA: TGTGCCAGCAGTGCCAAAAGTCAGGGGGCTTCTGGAAACACCATATATTTT
CDR3 protein: CASSAKSQGASGNTIYF

D gene: -
J gene: TRBJ2-7
V gene: TRBV18
clone size: few
CDR3 DNA: TGTGCCAGCTCACAGGGGAATGTTGCGAGCGGGCAGTACTTC
CDR3 protein: CASSQGNVASGQYF

D gene: -
J gene: TRBJ2-7
V gene: TRBV7-2
clone size: -
CDR3 DNA: TGTGCCAGCAGCCTACGATACCTGCAGGGGGGGCCGTCCTACGAGCAGTACTTC
CDR3 protein: CASSLRYLQGGPSYEQYF

D gene: TRBD1
J gene: TRBJ1-2
V gene: TRBV5-1
clone size: -
CDR3 DNA: TGCGCCAGCAGCTGGAACAATTTACAGGGGGCGGACTATGGCTACACCTTC
CDR3 protein: CASSWNNLQGADYGYTF

D gene: -
J gene: TRBJ1-5
V gene: TRBV2
clone size: -
CDR3 DNA: TGTGCCAGCGCCCTGAACTCGGGCGGCAATCAGCCCCAGCATTTT
CDR3 protein: CASALNSGGNQPQHF

D gene: -
J gene: TRBJ2-3
V gene: TRBV29-1
clone size: -
CDR3 DNA: TGCAGCGTTGCGGGTGCAGGGACAGATACGCAGTATTTT
CDR3 protein: CSVAGAGTDTQYF

D gene: -
J gene: TRBJ1-3
V gene: TRBV7-2
clone size: -
CDR3 DNA: TGTGCCAGCAGCTTATACGGTGGAGTCACTGGAAACACCATATATTTT
CDR3 protein: CASSLYGGVTGNTIYF